The 10 T cell receptor beta chains below all came from one sample that was sequenced in a study of cytomegalovirus exposure and HLA in healthy donors. Researchers ran the PCR with 60 Vbeta and 13 Jbeta primers. Profiling relied on immunoSEQ multiplex PCR, and the TCRdb table lists in-frame clones only, not all of them. The sample has 100,000 to 150,000 clones, under 12% seen once. Sequencing was carried out using PBMCs. Receptors were obtained from a woman younger than 30 in good health and CMV-seropositive.

This clone was counted a few times. The V and J genes are TRBV27 and TRBJ2-1; D possibly corresponds to TRBD2 (6 bases). The CDR3 sequence is 15 residues long. The germline CDR1 and CDR2 sequences are MNHEY and SMNVEV (reference sequence). V lost 6 bases and J 0 bases, leaving 12 bases between the germline ends. CDR3 residues: CASRKAGGSYNEQFF. The DNA for the CDR3 is TGTGCCAGCAGAAAAGCGGGCGGCTCCTACAATGAGCAGTTCTTC.

The chain recombines TRBV7-3 with TRBJ2-3; TRBD2 matches at 8 bases. The V gene's germline CDR1 is SGHTA and CDR2 FQGTGA. This CDR3 is 15 amino acids long. The V segment lost 3 bases and the J segment 4 bases; nucleotides outside the gene matches: 6. Written as DNA, the CDR3 is TGTGCCAGCAGCTTTAACGGGAGGGCCGCAGATACGCAGTATTTT. It codes for CASSFNGRAADTQYF.

The CDR3 spells CASSPAAGEQYF. The CDR3 DNA is TGTGCCAGCTCACCGGCGGCGGGAGAGCAGTACTTC. This chain connects TRBV18 to TRBJ2-5; 7 nucleotides match TRBD2. Per the germline V gene, CDR1 is KGHSH and CDR2 is LQKENI. The V and J ends lost 3 bases and 11 bases, in that order; junction bases with no gene match: 6. The length of the CDR3 is 12 residues.

The chain uses TRBV4-1 and TRBJ1-5, with 8 bases that match TRBD1. The germline CDR1 and CDR2 sequences are MGHRA and YSYEKL. This CDR3 spans 16 amino acids. The V and J ends lost 2 bases and 5 bases, in that order; junction bases with no gene match: 8. This CDR3 is CASSQKRDRWDQPQHF. DNA for the CDR3: TGCGCCAGCAGCCAAAAGAGGGACAGGTGGGATCAGCCCCAGCATTTT.

This rearrangement joins TRBV6-6 to TRBJ1-1; D uncertain. Trimming stripped 2 bases from V and 4 bases from J, with 14 bases between. The CDR3 extends over 15 amino acids. The V gene's germline CDR1 is MNHNY and CDR2 SVGAGI (reference sequence). The CDR3 DNA follows: TGTGCCAGCAGTTACAGGTTGGAGGCGGGCACTGAAGCTTTCTTT. Protein product: CASSYRLEAGTEAFF.

This clone was seen a few times. V usage is TRBV12-5 and J usage is TRBJ1-5, with D unclear. Germline values: CDR1 LGHNT, CDR2 FRNRAP. This CDR3 comprises 14 residues. V gave up 4 bases and J gave up 5 bases, with 12 bases separating them. This chain's CDR3 is CASGSHRIYQPQHF. CDR3 coding DNA: TGTGCTAGTGGTTCCCACAGAATATATCAGCCCCAGCATTTT.

This chain uses TRBV5-4 with TRBJ1-2; D is possibly TRBD1 (6 bases). Germline V gene sequence: CDR1 SGHNT, CDR2 YYREEE (reference sequence). The germline V and J ends were trimmed by 4 bases and 12 bases, with 16 bases remaining between them. The CDR3 is made up of 12 amino acids. CDR3 nucleotides: TGTGCCAGCAGCCGGGGTGGGGGCGTGGACACCTTC. The encoded protein is CASSRGGGVDTF.

This clone has only a few counts. The chain combines TRBV11-2 with TRBJ1-1; D is unresolved. The V gene lost 3 bases and the J gene lost 1 base, with 6 bases spanning the gap. CDR1 and CDR2 from the germline V gene are SGHAT and FQNNGV. The CDR3 loop spans 13 amino acids. CDR3 DNA: TGTGCCAGCAGCTTGGGGAGGAACACTGAAGCTTTCTTT. Amino acid sequence: CASSLGRNTEAFF. The full variable domain, completed using reference TRBV11-2 and TRBJ1-1, is EAGVAQSPRYKIIEKRQSVAFWCNPISGHATLYWYQQILGQGPKLLIQFQNNGVVDDSQLPKDRFSAERLKGVDSTLKIQPAKLEDSAVYLCASSLGRNTEAFFGQGTRLTVV.

The chain carries TRBV5-6 and TRBJ2-7; D gene uncertain. The ends were cut back, 4 bases at V and 0 bases at J, with 17 bases in the middle. The CDR3 length is 16 residues. In germline, CDR1 is SGHDT, CDR2 YYEEEE. This chain's CDR3 is CASSLISQVFSYEQYF. CDR3 sequence (DNA): TGTGCCAGCAGCCTCATTTCCCAGGTCTTCTCCTACGAGCAGTACTTC.

This clone turned up a few times. V and J are TRBV27 and TRBJ1-2; D is unresolved. Germline assignment: CDR1 MNHEY and CDR2 SMNVEV (reference sequence). Trimming took off 3 bases at V and 14 bases at J, with 16 bases between the two ends. The CDR3 is 12 amino acids. In DNA, the CDR3 is TGTGCCAGCAGTTTTTTTTCATCCAACTTGACCTTC. Residues: CASSFFSSNLTF.